This TCR beta chain was obtained from a study of CD8 T cells in ankylosing spondylitis. This clonotype was counted ten times or more. What it binds is unknown. Study-wide results and limits: In peripheral blood, disease-linked CD8+ clones occurred at relatively low frequencies.

A quantitative 5'-RACE method, one with molecular barcodes, was used to make TCR beta libraries. TCRdb processed the 5' RACE reads anew with MiXCR; each CDR3 protein has one entry. The sample shows under 250,000 distinct CDR3 sequences, under 30% of them seen only once. Germline CDR1 reads SEHNR; CDR2 reads FQNEAQ (reference sequence). The CDR3 is 14 residues long. V lost 0 bases and J 2 bases, leaving 6 bases between the germline ends. Sequencing was carried out using blood, either unsorted or a sorted T cell fraction (not recorded which). The receptor comes from a male donor with ankylosing spondylitis or in good health (not recorded which). The chain couples TRBV7-9 to TRBJ2-3; D not certain. CDR3 in amino acids: CASSLAANTDTQYF. In DNA form, the CDR3 reads TGTGCCAGCAGCTTAGCGGCAAACACAGATACGCAGTATTTT.